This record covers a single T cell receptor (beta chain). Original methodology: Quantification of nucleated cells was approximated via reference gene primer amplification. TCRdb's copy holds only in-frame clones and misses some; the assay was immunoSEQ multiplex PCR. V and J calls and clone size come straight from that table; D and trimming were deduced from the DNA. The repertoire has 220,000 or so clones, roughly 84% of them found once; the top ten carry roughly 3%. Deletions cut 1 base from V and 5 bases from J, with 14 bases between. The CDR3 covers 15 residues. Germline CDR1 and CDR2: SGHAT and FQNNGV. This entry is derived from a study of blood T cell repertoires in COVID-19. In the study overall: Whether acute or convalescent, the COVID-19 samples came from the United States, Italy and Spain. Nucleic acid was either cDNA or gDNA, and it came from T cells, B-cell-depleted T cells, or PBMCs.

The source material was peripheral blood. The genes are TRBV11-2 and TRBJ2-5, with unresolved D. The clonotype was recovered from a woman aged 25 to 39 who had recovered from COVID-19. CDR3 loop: CASSLVRSVVETQYF. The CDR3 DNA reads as TGTGCCAGCAGCTTAGTCCGCTCAGTGGTCGAGACCCAGTACTTC.